This TCR beta chain was captured by sequencing in a study of metastatic and nonmetastatic thyroid tumors. Every patient underwent thyroid surgery untreated. This clone was recorded many times. Germline CDR1 is SNHLY and CDR2 is FYNNEI. This CDR3 region has 15 residues. V was pared by 4 bases and J by 7 bases, with 18 bases between. TCRdb re-called the PCR reads with MiXCR. The sample includes fewer than 55,000 clones, roughly 16% of them seen just once. This TCR came from a female donor with papillary thyroid cancer or a benign thyroid nodule (not recorded which). Some clones in this sample may be carry-over from other donors' samples. The source material was blood. This rearrangement joins TRBV2 to TRBJ2-3; TRBD1 or TRBD2 may be the D gene (5 bases each). In nucleotides, the CDR3 is TGTGCCAGCAGTGTGGGGGTTACTGGGAGTTATACGCAGTATTTT. Protein product: CASSVGVTGSYTQYF.